This passage covers 17 T cell receptor beta chains from one sample sequenced in a study of blood T cell repertoires in COVID-19. Here immunoSEQ multiplex PCR was the method, and the copy in TCRdb shows in-frame clones only, minus some. The table has roughly 320,000 clones, over 85% seen once. Material for sequencing was peripheral blood. These receptors all stem from a woman between 25 and 40 years old with COVID-19, enrolled during active disease.

J is TRBJ1-2 and V is TRBV5-6, with 7 bases that match TRBD1. This CDR3 contains 14 residues. V gave up 0 bases and J gave up 4 bases; unmatched junction bases: 3. In germline, CDR1 is SGHDT, CDR2 YYEEEE. CDR3 bases: TGTGCCAGCAGCTTGGACAGGGGTCCCTATGGCTACACCTTC. Amino acids: CASSLDRGPYGYTF.

The rearrangement joins TRBV5-5 to TRBJ1-6; D perhaps matches TRBD1 (6 bases). V was shortened by 3 bases and J by 8 bases, with 9 bases between the two germline ends. The CDR3 length is 13 residues. CDR1 SGHKS and CDR2 YYEKEE come from the germline V gene (reference sequence). The CDR3 loop is CASSSGADSPLHF. The CDR3 bases are TGTGCCAGCAGCTCAGGGGCTGATTCACCCCTCCACTTT.

The rearrangement joins TRBV13 to TRBJ1-3, with D possibly matching TRBD1 (6 bases). V lost 5 bases and J lost 4, with 9 bases in between. The CDR3 has 13 residues. CDR1 and CDR2 from the germline V gene are PRHDT and FYEKMQ (reference sequence). The CDR3 DNA follows: TGTGCCAGCAGCCAGGGGACGGGAAACACCATATATTTT. It codes for CASSQGTGNTIYF.

This chain uses TRBV10-1 with TRBJ2-5; the D gene is possibly TRBD1 (6 bases). V shed 9 bases and J shed 3 bases, with 11 bases lying between them. The length of the CDR3 is 12 residues. The germline V gene encodes CDR1 WNHNN and CDR2 SYGVQD (reference sequence). The CDR3 DNA follows: TGCGCCAGATCGGACAGAAAAGAGACCCAGTACTTC. Its translation: CARSDRKETQYF.

The V gene is TRBV6-5, the J gene TRBJ1-2; D is perhaps TRBD1 (5 bases). This CDR3 is 14 amino acids long. V was cut by 8 bases and J by 4 bases, with 17 bases left in between. Germline-derived CDR1 and CDR2 are MNHEY and SVGAGI. The CDR3 reads CASSMAGSGYGYTF. CDR3 sequence (DNA): TGTGCCAGCTCAATGGCAGGGTCCGGCTATGGCTACACCTTC.

This chain links TRBV7-8 with TRBJ2-3, with a tentative D call TRBD1 (6 bases). V dropped 5 bases and J dropped 0 bases, with 15 bases sitting between them. CDR1 and CDR2 (germline): SGHVS, FQNEAQ. The CDR3 is 16 amino acids. CDR3 in amino acids: CASSREGDTSTDTQYF. The CDR3 DNA follows: TGTGCCAGCAGCCGAGAGGGGGACACTAGCACAGATACGCAGTATTTT.

With respect to this clone: The same CDR3 arises from other DNA sequences in this sample as well. The chain joins TRBV7-2 to TRBJ2-3; 7 bases are shared with TRBD1. This CDR3 is built from 14 residues. Germline V gene lookup returns CDR1 SGHTA and CDR2 FQGNSA. Losses at the gene ends were 5 bases for V and 2 bases for J; bases not matched to a gene: 4. CDR3 amino acids: CASSRDRYTDTQYF. CDR3 sequence (DNA): TGTGCCAGCAGCCGGGACAGATACACAGATACGCAGTATTTT.

The rearrangement joins TRBV5-1 to TRBJ2-7; unclear D gene. The CDR3 is 12 residues long. V lost 8 bases and J lost 0, with 9 bases in between. The germline V gene has CDR1 SGHRS and CDR2 YFSETQ. CDR3 protein: CASSTGSYEQYF. In DNA form, the CDR3 reads TGCGCCAGTTCGACGGGCTCCTACGAGCAGTACTTC.

This rearrangement joins TRBV21-1 to TRBJ2-7; the table names TRBD2, a call not compared with the DNA. TRBV21-1 is a documented pseudogene. This CDR3 spans 14 amino acids. For the CDR3, the DNA is TGTGCCATAGAGACTAGCGGGGGCTCCTACGAGCAGTACGTC. Translation gives CAIETSGGSYEQYV.

The rearrangement uses TRBV28 and TRBJ1-5, with D uncertain. CDR1 is MDHEN, CDR2 SYDVKM, per germline. The V gene lost 2 bases and the J gene lost 0 bases, with 8 bases spanning the gap. This CDR3 region has 15 residues. The CDR3 DNA reads TGTGCCAGCAGTTTAATCAGGTCTAGCAATCAGCCCCAGCATTTT. This encodes CASSLIRSSNQPQHF.

The J gene is TRBJ2-1, the V gene TRBV19; 7 bases line up with TRBD1. Unmatched junction bases numbered 12, after V lost 8 bases and J lost 8 bases. From germline, CDR1 is LNHDA and CDR2 SQIVND (reference sequence). This CDR3 contains 14 residues. The CDR3 DNA sequence: TGTGCCAGTCGAGATGGGGGCAGGGGGTATGAGCAGTTCTTC. Residues: CASRDGGRGYEQFF. The full variable domain, rest sourced from reference TRBV19 and TRBJ2-1, is DGGITQSPKYLFRKEGQNVTLSCEQNLNHDAMYWYRQDPGQGLRLIYYSQIVNDFQKGDIAEGYSVSREKKESFPLTVTSAQKNPTAFYLCASRDGGRGYEQFFGPGTRLTVL.

On this clone itself: The junction departs from germline at one end; a sequencing error may be responsible. This chain links TRBV6-2 or TRBV6-3 with TRBJ1-6; 7 nucleotides align to TRBD1. The CDR3 length is 15 residues. Germline V gene sequence: CDR1 MNHEY, CDR2 SVGEGT. As DNA, the CDR3 is TGTGCCAGCAGTCCGGGACAGAATGGTCGTTCACCCCCCCACTTT. As protein: CASSPGQNGRSPPHF.

This clone was seen only once. The gene calls are TRBV7-3 and TRBJ2-2; TRBD1 matches 9 bases. V dropped 5 bases and J dropped 3; count of bases not matched to a gene: 4. The length of the CDR3 is 15 residues. Germline CDR1 and CDR2: SGHTA and FQGTGA. CDR3 coding DNA: TGTGCCAGCAGCCTCGGACAGGGGTACACCGGGGAGCTGTTTTTT. The encoded protein is CASSLGQGYTGELFF.

V and J are TRBV14 and TRBJ1-3; possible D gene TRBD1, 6 bases. The germline V gene has CDR1 SGHDN and CDR2 FVKESK. V was shortened by 2 bases and J by 4 bases, with 15 bases between the two germline ends. The CDR3 contains 16 residues. The CDR3 DNA reads TGTGCCAGCAGCCAAAACACAGGGTTTTCGGGAAACACCATATATTTT. This translates into CASSQNTGFSGNTIYF.

This sequence joins TRBV9 and TRBJ1-2, with D possibly TRBD1 on 6 matching bases. CDR1 and CDR2 from the germline V gene are SGDLS and YYNGEE. The V end was cut by 6 bases, the J end by 6 bases, with 18 bases between. The CDR3 totals 14 residues. The DNA of the CDR3 is TGTGCCAGCACCCGAGGTACAGGGTGGGATGGCTACACCTTC. Protein sequence: CASTRGTGWDGYTF.

The J gene is TRBJ1-5, the V gene TRBV19; unclear D gene. Germline CDR1 is LNHDA and CDR2 is SQIVND (reference sequence). Trimming stripped 5 bases from V and 2 bases from J, with 16 bases between. The CDR3 is 16 residues long. The CDR3 here is CASSVLKEMGNQPQHF. The CDR3 DNA follows: TGTGCCAGTAGTGTACTAAAGGAAATGGGCAATCAGCCCCAGCATTTT.

This chain connects TRBV6-5 to TRBJ2-2, with 8 bases lining up with TRBD1. V dropped 2 bases and J dropped 2; count of bases not matched to a gene: 4. Germline assignment: CDR1 MNHEY and CDR2 SVGAGI. The CDR3 consists of 16 residues. The CDR3 reads CASSYNGQGNTGELFF. For the CDR3, the DNA is TGTGCCAGCAGTTACAATGGACAGGGTAACACCGGGGAGCTGTTTTTT.